This T cell receptor (beta chain) was sequenced during a study of shared clonotypes between healthy human individuals. The CDR3 totals 16 residues. V dropped 5 bases and J dropped 1; count of bases not matched to a gene: 7. CDR1 and CDR2 (germline): SGHVS, FNYEAQ. Assay used: immunoSEQ multiplex PCR; TCRdb lists only in-frame clones, some missing. The table lists around 2.1 million clones, about 93% of them singletons, with around 1.7% in the top ten. Only CD45RO-negative cells positively selected for CCR7 counted as naive CD8 cells, so terminally differentiated effector memory CD45RA+ cells were excluded.

V gene TRBV7-6 combines with J gene TRBJ1-2, with 10 nucleotides matching TRBD1. The origin of this receptor is a man aged 18-30 years in good health. Some clones in this sample may be carry-over from other donors' samples. The sample was naive CD8+ T cells from PBMCs. CDR3 coding DNA: TGTGCCAGCAGCCAATACGGGACAGGGGTTAACTATGGCTACACCTTC. This codes for CASSQYGTGVNYGYTF.